The clone carrying this TCR beta chain was seen a few times. The antigen remains unidentified. TCRdb reprocessed the RACE reads with MiXCR, giving one entry per CDR3 protein. The sample consists of about 350,000 distinct CDR3 sequences, just under 6.5% of them appearing once. Germline V gene lookup returns CDR1 KGHSH and CDR2 LQKENI. The CDR3 loop spans 18 amino acids. V shed 1 base, J shed 0 bases, and the junction held 6 bases outside the gene matches. This sample was taken from a study of human T cells and chemical hapten exposure. Whole-study findings and limits: Alopecia in the donors means their immune response may deviate from healthy people's.

Time point in this sample: patch test 2, 6 weeks after DPC sensitization. The treatment was: therapeutic diphenylcyclopropenone sensitization with weekly scalp DPC. Here the sequenced sample was whole blood, taken in connection with sensitization to the hapten diphenylcyclopropenone (DPC). V usage is TRBV18 and J usage is TRBJ2-6; TRBD1 matches at 7 bases. The TCR originated in a woman between 18 and 29 years old with alopecia areata. Some clones in this sample may be carry-over from other donors' samples. The CDR3 is CASSPQGAAYSGANVLTF. CDR3 coding DNA: TGTGCCAGCTCACCACAGGGGGCCGCATACTCTGGGGCCAACGTCCTGACTTTC.